This TCR beta chain was recovered during a study of blood T cells in healthy people across ages (dated by TCRdb to the mid-2010s). Study-wide context: Template switching captured roughly one uniquely barcoded TCR beta cDNA molecule per two T cells in model experiments. Age-related changes in TCR beta repertoire diversity were measured in the study by deep sequencing normalized with unique cDNA molecular identifiers. The donors were divided into four age groups: young (average approximately 15 years), middle-aged (around 37), aged (about 56) and long-lived (about 84). Donors of different ages were randomly distributed across sequencing lanes to avoid experimental bias. For two donors (one aged 18 to 29 and one aged 80 or older), the study analyzed two additional independent replicas of 1 million unique cDNA reads from the same blood draw.

Study-wide findings and limitations: Compared with the aged group, the long-lived group had more naive CD4+ T cells, fewer expanded clones and increased TCR diversity, a pattern suggesting age selection. The CMV infection status of donors was not known, potentially confounding age-related changes in expanded clonotypes. Observed TCR beta diversity correlated strongly with the percentage of naive T cells measured by flow cytometry. Because profiling used bulk unsorted PBMCs, naive and antigen-experienced compartments could not be compared conclusively. As age increased, observed TCR beta diversity per million T cells dropped in a roughly linear way, and a significant reduction was already evident by age around 41. Estimates of total diversity based on one million sequenced T cells were regarded as lower bounds and as underestimates.

Systemically healthy Caucasian individuals from Russia, over 30 in total and aged roughly 6 to 100 years, were included as donors. Each donor gave 8.5 to 10 milliliters of peripheral blood, collected into EDTA-treated Vacutainer tubes. Ficoll-Paque density-gradient centrifugation was used to isolate PBMCs, with at least 6 million per sample. Total RNA was extracted from PBMCs with Trizol reagent, with at least 5 micrograms obtained per sample. For every donor, flow cytometry on a PBMC aliquot measured the percentage of naive CD45RAhigh/CD27high T cells. The CDR3 numbers 14 residues from cysteine through phenylalanine. The CDR3 DNA has 42 bases and is translated from base 1. V lost 3 bases and J lost 11 bases; the stretch between them is 22 bases long. CDR1 is given as DFQATT and CDR2 as SNEGSKA, both from the germline V gene (reference sequence). Receptor amplification or capture employed 5' RACE. This sample was sequenced with an Illumina HiSeq 2500. A second 7 to 11 cycle PCR used a sample-barcoded 5' primer and a J-beta primer mix. A template-switch 5' adaptor carrying 12 random nucleotides introduced a unique molecular identifier onto each TCR beta cDNA molecule. Each sample yielded at least 3 million CDR3-containing paired-end reads. First-strand cDNA was synthesized from all RNA with the Mint cDNA synthesis kit, primed by a TRBC-specific oligonucleotide. All cDNA was treated with uracil-DNA glycosylase and then went through a first 18-cycle PCR with the universal primers M1SS and BC2_uni_R. Turning to the authors' computational methods: Normalization of each sample was performed by random selection of 1 million high-quality reads, each carrying a distinct molecular identifier. Instead of being binned into consensus sequences, reads with shared molecular identifiers were discarded. MiTCR, with a Q25 quality threshold and the strictest error-elimination algorithm, was used for CDR3 identification, clonotype clustering and error correction. A nonparametric unseen species model with Euler transformation was used to estimate lower-bound total TCR beta diversity. The raw public data were reprocessed by TCRdb itself: fastp quality trimming at Q25, MiXCR clonotype calling, in-frame beta chains only. CDR3 protein sequences are deduplicated, and each keeps its most common genes and DNA. TCRdb assigned the V and J calls; the authors' analysis was not used. The sample table records about 1,400,000 distinct CDR3 sequences; roughly 64% of these occur just once. 5% to 7% of the sample lies in the top ten.

As concerns this clonotype: Its binding antigen is unknown. The record has no base qualities; no much larger clone is one base away.

The receptor was derived from a man between 18 and 35 years old in good health. Sequencing was carried out using blood. The sequence links TRBV20-1 to TRBJ2-5, with a weak D call of TRBD1 (7 bases match). In nucleotide form, the sequence is TGCAGTGCTAGGGGACAGCTTTCAACGGGGGAGCAGTACTTC. Its translation reads: CSARGQLSTGEQYF.